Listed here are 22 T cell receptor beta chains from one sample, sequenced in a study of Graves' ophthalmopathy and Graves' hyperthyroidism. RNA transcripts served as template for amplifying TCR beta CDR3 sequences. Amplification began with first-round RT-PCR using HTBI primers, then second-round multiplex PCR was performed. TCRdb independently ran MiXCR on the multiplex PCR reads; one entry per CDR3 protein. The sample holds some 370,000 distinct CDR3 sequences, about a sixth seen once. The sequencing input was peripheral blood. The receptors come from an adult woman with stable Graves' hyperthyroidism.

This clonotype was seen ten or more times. CDR3 loop: CASSMAEAGNIQYF. For the CDR3, the DNA is TGTGCCAGCAGTATGGCTGAGGCGGGGAACATTCAGTACTTC. The chain recombines TRBV12-3 or TRBV12-4 with TRBJ2-4; D is possibly TRBD2 (6 bases). V lost 5 bases, J lost 7 bases, and 15 bases lay in between. CDR3 length equals 14 residues.

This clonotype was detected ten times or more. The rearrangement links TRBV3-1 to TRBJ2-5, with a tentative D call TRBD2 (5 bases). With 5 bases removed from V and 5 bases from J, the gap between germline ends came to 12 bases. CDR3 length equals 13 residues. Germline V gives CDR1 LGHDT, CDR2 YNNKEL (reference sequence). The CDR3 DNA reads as TGTGCCAGCAGCTCAATACCTAGCGAGACCCAGTACTTC. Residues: CASSSIPSETQYF.

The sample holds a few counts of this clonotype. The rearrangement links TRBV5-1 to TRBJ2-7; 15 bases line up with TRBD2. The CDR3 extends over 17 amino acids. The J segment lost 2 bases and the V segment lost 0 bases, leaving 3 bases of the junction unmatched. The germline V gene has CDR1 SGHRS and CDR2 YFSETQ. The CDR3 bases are TGCGCCAGCAGCTTGGCCGGGACTAGCGGGGGGACCTACGAGCAGTACTTC. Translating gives CASSLAGTSGGTYEQYF.

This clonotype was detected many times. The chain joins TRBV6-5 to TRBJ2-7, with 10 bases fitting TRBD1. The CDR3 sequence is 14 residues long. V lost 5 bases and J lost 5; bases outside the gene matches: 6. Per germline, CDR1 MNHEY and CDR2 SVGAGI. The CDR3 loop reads CASSPRQGADEQYF. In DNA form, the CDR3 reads TGTGCCAGCAGTCCTAGACAGGGGGCAGACGAGCAGTACTTC.

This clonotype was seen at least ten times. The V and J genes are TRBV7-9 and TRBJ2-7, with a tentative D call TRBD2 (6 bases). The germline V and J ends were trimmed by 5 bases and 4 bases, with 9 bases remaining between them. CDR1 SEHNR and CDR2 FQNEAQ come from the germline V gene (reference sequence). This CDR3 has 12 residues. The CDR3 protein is CASSAGTYEQYF. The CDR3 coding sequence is TGTGCCAGCAGCGCGGGAACGTACGAGCAGTACTTC.

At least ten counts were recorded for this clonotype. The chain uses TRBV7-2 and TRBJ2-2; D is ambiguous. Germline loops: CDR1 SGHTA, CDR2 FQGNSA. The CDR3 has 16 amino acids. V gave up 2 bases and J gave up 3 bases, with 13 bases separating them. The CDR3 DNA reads TGTGCCAGCAGCTTATTCTCAGCCGCGGACACCGGGGAGCTGTTTTTT. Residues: CASSLFSAADTGELFF.

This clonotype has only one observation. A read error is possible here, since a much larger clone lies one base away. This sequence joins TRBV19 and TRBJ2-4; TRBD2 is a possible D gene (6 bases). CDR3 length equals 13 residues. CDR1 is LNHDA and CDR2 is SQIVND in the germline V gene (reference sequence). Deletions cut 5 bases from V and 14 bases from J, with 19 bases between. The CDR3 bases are TGTGCCAGTAGTGAGACCGGGACTTGGATTAAGTACTTC. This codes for CASSETGTWIKYF.

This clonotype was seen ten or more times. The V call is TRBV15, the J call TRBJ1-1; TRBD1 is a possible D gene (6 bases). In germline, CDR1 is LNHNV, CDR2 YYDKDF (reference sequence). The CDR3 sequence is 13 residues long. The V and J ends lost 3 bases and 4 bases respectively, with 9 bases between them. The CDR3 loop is CATSSGQTTEAFF. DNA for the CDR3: TGTGCCACCAGCAGCGGACAGACCACTGAAGCTTTCTTT.

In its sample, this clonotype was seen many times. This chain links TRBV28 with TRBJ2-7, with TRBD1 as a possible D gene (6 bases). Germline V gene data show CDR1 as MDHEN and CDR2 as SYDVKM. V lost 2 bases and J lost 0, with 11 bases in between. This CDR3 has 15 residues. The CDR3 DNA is TGTGCCAGCAGTTTAAGGGCAGGGGACTCCTACGAGCAGTACTTC. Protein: CASSLRAGDSYEQYF.

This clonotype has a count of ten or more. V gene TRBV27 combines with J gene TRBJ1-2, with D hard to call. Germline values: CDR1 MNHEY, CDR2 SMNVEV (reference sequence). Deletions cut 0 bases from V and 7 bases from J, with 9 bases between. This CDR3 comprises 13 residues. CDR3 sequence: CASSLSASGGYTF. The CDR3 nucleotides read TGTGCCAGCAGTTTATCGGCGTCTGGTGGCTACACCTTC.

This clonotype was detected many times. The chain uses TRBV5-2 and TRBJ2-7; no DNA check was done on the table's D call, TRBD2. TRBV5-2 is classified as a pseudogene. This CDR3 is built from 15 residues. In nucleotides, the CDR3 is TGTGCCAGCAAGAGGGCGGCAGGGCAAACCTACGAGCAGTACTTC. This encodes CASKRAAGQTYEQYF.

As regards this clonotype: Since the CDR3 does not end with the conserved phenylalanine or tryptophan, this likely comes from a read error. This CDR3 is CASSAEAGLSNQPQHV. Here the CDR3 DNA reads TGTGCCAGCAGTGCCGAGGCAGGGTTAAGCAATCAGCCCCAGCATGTT. This chain connects TRBV6-1 to TRBJ1-5, with D perhaps matching TRBD1 (5 bases). Germline lookup yields CDR1 MNHNS and CDR2 SASEGT. V was pared by 4 bases and J by 1 base, with 14 bases between. This CDR3 is built from 16 residues.

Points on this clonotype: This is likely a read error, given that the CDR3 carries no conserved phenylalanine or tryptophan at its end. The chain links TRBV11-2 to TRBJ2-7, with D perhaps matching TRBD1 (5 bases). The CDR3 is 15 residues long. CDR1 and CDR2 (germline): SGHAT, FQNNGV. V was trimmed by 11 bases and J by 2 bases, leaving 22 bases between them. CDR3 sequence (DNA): TGTGCCTCTCGAGGTGGGGCAGGTGAAACCTACGAGCAGTACTTG. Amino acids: CASRGGAGETYEQYL.

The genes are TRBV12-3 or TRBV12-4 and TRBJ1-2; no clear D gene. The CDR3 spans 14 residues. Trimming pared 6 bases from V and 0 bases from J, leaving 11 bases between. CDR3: CASSFDVANYGYTF. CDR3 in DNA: TGTGCCAGCAGCTTCGACGTTGCTAACTATGGCTACACCTTC.

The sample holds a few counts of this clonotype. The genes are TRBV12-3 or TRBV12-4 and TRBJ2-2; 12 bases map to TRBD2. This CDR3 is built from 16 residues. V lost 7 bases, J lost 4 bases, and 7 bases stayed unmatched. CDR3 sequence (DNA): TGTGCCAGCACCCCGGGACTAGCGGGCATCACCGGGGAGCTGTTTTTT. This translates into CASTPGLAGITGELFF.

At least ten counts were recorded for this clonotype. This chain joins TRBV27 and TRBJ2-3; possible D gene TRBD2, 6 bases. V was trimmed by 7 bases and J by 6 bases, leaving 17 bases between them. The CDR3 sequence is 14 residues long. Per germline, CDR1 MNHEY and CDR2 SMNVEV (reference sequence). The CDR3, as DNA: TGTGCCAGCACCATGGGGGGATCTGGGGATACGCAGTATTTT. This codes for CASTMGGSGDTQYF.

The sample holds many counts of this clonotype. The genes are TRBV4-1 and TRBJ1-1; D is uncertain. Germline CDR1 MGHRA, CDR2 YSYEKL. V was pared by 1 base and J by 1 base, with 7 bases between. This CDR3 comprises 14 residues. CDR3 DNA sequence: TGCGCCAGCAGCCAAGGATGGGGGAACACTGAAGCTTTCTTT. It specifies CASSQGWGNTEAFF.

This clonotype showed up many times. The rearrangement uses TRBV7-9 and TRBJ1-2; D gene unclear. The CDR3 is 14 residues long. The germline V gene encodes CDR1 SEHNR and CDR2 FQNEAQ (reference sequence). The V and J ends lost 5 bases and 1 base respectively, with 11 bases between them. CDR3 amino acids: CASSPQLFNYGYTF. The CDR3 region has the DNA TGTGCCAGCAGCCCACAGCTCTTTAACTATGGCTACACCTTC.

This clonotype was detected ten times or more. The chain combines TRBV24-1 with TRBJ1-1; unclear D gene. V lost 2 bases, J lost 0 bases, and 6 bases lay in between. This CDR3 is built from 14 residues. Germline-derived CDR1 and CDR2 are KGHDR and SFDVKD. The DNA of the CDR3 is TGTGCCACCAGTGATTCAGCGTTGAACACTGAAGCTTTCTTT. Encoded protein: CATSDSALNTEAFF.

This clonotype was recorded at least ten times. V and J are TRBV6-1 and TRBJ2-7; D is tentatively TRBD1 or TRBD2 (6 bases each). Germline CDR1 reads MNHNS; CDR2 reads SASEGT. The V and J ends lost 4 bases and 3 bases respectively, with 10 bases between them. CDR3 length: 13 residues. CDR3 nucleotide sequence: TGTGCCAGCAGTGGGGGGGCTAACTACGAGCAGTACTTC. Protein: CASSGGANYEQYF.

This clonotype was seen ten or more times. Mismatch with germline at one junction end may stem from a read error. CDR3 bases: TGTGCCAGCAGTCTAGCGGGAGTGAACACCGGGGAGCTGTTTTTT. It codes for CASSLAGVNTGELFF. V is TRBV12-3 or TRBV12-4 and J is TRBJ2-2; 10 bases are shared with TRBD2. The CDR3 has 15 residues.

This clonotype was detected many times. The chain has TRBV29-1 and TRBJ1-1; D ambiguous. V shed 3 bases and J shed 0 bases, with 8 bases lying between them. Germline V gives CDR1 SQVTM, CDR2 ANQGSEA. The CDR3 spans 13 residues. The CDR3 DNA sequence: TGCAGCGTTGAGGTCAGCATGAACACTGAAGCTTTCTTT. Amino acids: CSVEVSMNTEAFF.